This record concerns one T cell receptor (beta chain) sequence. The entry originates in a study of blood T cells in healthy people across ages. A sample-barcoded 5' primer and a J-beta primer mix were used in a second PCR of roughly 7 to 12 cycles. TCRdb independently ran MiXCR on the 5' RACE reads; one entry per CDR3 protein. Of 650,000 to 1,000,000 distinct CDR3 sequences in the sample, around 36% are singletons; the top ten hold 10% to 15%. About 10 milliliters of peripheral blood were drawn from each donor into EDTA-treated tubes. Germline CDR1 and CDR2: SGDLS and YYNGEE. V lost 0 bases, J lost 2 bases, and 12 bases lay in between. The CDR3 totals 16 residues.

The V call is TRBV9, the J call TRBJ2-1; either TRBD1 or TRBD2 may fit D (5 bases each). What was sequenced was blood. The receptor was derived from a young man in good health. The CDR3 loop is CASSVAGGPPYNEQFF. The CDR3 DNA reads as TGTGCCAGCAGCGTAGCTGGGGGACCGCCCTACAATGAGCAGTTCTTC.